The present entry profiles one TCR beta chain with its context. Germline loops: CDR1 MNHNY, CDR2 SVGAGI (reference sequence). The length of the CDR3 is 14 residues. V dropped 5 bases and J dropped 6; count of bases not matched to a gene: 6. These data are taken from a study of blood T cell repertoires in COVID-19. In the original analysis: How many nucleated cells were present was estimated from reference gene primer amplification. Using immunoSEQ multiplex PCR, the repertoire was profiled, and TCRdb retains in-frame clones only, with some absent. V and J calls plus clone size are reproduced from that table; the DNA served to infer D and trimming. The profile shows more than 45,000 clones, about 86% of them singletons.

The sequenced sample consisted of peripheral blood. This rearrangement joins TRBV6-6 to TRBJ2-1; 8 bases match TRBD2. The sequence was collected from a woman older than 75 with acute or convalescent COVID-19. CDR3 sequence reads: CASSTPGLGNEQFF. The DNA of the CDR3 is TGTGCCAGCAGTACCCCGGGACTAGGCAATGAGCAGTTCTTC.